The clone carrying this TCR beta chain was recorded only once. These data are taken from a study of control samples from healthy donors and cancer patients. The CDR3 length is 14 residues. Trimming shortened V by 0 bases and J by 4 bases, and 8 bases separated the two germline ends. CDR1 SGHRS and CDR2 YFSETQ come from the germline V gene. Clones were read by immunoSEQ multiplex PCR, and TCRdb kept only the in-frame ones, dropping some. The table includes 110,000 or so clones, about 89% detected once. Sequencing used blood. The chain combines TRBV5-1 with TRBJ1-3; maybe TRBD1 (5 bases). This clonotype originated in a man aged 50 or older in good health. The CDR3 DNA reads TGCGCCAGCAGCTTGGAGCAGGGCGGAAACACCATATATTTT. This codes for CASSLEQGGNTIYF.